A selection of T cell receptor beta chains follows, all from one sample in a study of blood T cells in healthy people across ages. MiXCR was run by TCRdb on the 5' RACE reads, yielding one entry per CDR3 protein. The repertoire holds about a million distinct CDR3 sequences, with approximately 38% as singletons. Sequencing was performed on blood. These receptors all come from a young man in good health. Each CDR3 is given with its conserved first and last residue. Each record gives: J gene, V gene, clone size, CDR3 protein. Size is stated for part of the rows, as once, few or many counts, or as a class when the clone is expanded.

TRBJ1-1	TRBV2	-	CASSEPDSYTEAFF
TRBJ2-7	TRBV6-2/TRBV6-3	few	CASSSDRSYEQYF
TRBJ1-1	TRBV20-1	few	CSARPTGGAGEAFF
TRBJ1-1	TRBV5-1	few	CASSLARRTGMAEAFF
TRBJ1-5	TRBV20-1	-	CSAPGQGADQPQHF
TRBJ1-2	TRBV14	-	CASSHPVGGVLRRGYGYTF
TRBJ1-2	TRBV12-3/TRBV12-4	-	CASSRRVGYGYTF
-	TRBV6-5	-	CASSLSTGVQNIQYF
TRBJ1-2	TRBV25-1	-	CASSGQGTGGYGYTF
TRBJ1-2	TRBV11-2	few	CASTKDTSGYTF
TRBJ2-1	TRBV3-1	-	CASSQEGALYNEQFF
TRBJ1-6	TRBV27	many	CASSPGGAQSPLHF
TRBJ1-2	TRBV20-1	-	CSARLGVIYGYTF
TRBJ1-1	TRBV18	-	CASSLGLPGFNTEAFF
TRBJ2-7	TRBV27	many	CASSRQATYEQYF
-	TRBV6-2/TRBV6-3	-	CASSLPGRADEQYF
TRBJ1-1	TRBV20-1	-	CSVPPGQARGTEAFF
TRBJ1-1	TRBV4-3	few	CASSHRTLREGAFF
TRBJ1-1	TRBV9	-	CASSVSGDGTEAFF
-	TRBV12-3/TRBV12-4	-	CASSLGSNQETQYF
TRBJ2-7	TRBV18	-	CASSQDSFNEQYF
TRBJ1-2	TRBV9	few	CASSAPQGQGDYGYTF
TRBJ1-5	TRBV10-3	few	CAISAGPDSNQPQHF
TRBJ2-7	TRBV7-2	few	CASSLAETYYNGQYF
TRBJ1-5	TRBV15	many	CATSRDRNQPQHF
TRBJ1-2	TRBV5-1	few	CASNPGQGIPNYGYTF
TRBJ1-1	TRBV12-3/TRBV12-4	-	CASSFGGATEAFF
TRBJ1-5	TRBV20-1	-	CSATEGAPNQPQHF
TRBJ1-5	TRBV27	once	CASSLGDRGLPQHF
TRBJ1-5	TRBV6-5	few	CASSYSIPDRTNQPQHF
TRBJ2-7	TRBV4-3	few	CASSQETSGGSYEQYF
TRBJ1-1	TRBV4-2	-	CASSQEGLTGGPEAFF
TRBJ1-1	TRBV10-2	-	CASSRKGYEAQFNTEAFF
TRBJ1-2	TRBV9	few	CASSVNTLSYGYTF
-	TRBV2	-	CASSEQGQGVGEQYF
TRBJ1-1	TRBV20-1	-	CSAEGLLNTEAFF
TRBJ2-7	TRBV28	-	CASSSRVAGVNEQYF
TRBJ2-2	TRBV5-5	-	CASSMTYTGELFF
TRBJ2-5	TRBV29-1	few	CSVRRDYQETQYF
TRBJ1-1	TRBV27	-	CASSSLGMGTEAFF
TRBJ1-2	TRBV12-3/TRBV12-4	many	CASSLGGPGYTF
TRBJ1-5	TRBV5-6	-	CASSLRGSGYSNQPQHF
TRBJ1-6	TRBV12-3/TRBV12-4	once	CASSLGTGGTSPPHF
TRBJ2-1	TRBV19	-	CASSGHRAGEQFF
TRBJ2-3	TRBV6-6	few	CASKLGYTDTQYF
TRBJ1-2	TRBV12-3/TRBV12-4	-	CASSFASGQGSYTF
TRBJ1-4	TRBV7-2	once	CASSLVRFNPGGREKLFF
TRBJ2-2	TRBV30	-	CAWSAAYRTDFNTGELFF
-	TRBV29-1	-	CSGRQGLGEQYF
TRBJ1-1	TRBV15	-	CATRGLSGTEAFF
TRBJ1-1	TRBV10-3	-	CAISALGTGTNTEAFF
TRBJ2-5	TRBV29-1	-	CSHHGDSYQETQYF
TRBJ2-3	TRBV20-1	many	CSAPLSDTQYF
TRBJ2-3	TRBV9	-	CASSAWGNTDTQYF
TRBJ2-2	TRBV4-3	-	CASSPRASNTGELFF